The 16 T cell receptor beta chains reported below all come from one sample, sequenced in a study of cytomegalovirus exposure and HLA in healthy donors. The PCR used 60 Vbeta and 13 Jbeta primers. Clones were read by immunoSEQ multiplex PCR, and TCRdb kept only the in-frame ones, dropping some. The sample has some 54,000 clones, more than 70% seen once. Input material: PBMCs. Source of these receptors: a male donor in good health and CMV-seronegative.

This clone was seen once. This chain joins TRBV4-3 and TRBJ1-1; possible D gene TRBD1, 5 bases. Trimming took off 1 base at V and 4 bases at J, with 13 bases between the two ends. Germline V gene lookup returns CDR1 LGHNA and CDR2 YSLEER. The CDR3 sequence is 15 residues long. This CDR3 is CASSQVGGAGTEAFF. CDR3 bases: TGCGCCAGCAGCCAAGTTGGAGGGGCAGGCACTGAAGCTTTCTTT.

V usage is TRBV9 and J usage is TRBJ2-3, with D unclear. CDR1 is SGDLS and CDR2 is YYNGEE in the germline V gene. The V end lost 0 bases, the J end lost 2 bases, and 7 bases lay between the germline ends. This CDR3 comprises 14 residues. The CDR3 nucleotides read TGTGCCAGCAGCGTAGAACTGGTCACAGATACGCAGTATTTT. Translated: CASSVELVTDTQYF.

The chain is built from TRBV18 and TRBJ1-6; no clear D gene. Germline CDR1 KGHSH, CDR2 LQKENI. V gave up 2 bases and J gave up 5 bases, with 7 bases separating them. This CDR3 has 14 residues. The CDR3 region has the DNA TGTGCCAGCTCACCAGCACATAATAATTCACCCCTCCACTTT. Amino acids: CASSPAHNNSPLHF. The variable domain in full, completed from reference TRBV18 and TRBJ1-6, reads NAGVMQNPRHLVRRRGQEARLRCSPMKGHSHVYWYRQLPEEGLKFMVYLQKENIIDESGMPKERFSAEFPKEGPSILRIQQVVRGDSAAYFCASSPAHNNSPLHFGNGTRLTVT.

This clone was counted a single time. The genes are TRBV9 and TRBJ1-2; 10 bases match TRBD1. J was trimmed by 4 bases and V by 6 bases; bases with no gene match: 6. The CDR3 has 14 amino acids. Germline CDR1 SGDLS, CDR2 YYNGEE. CDR3 sequence: CASNFGQGVYGYTF. CDR3 bases: TGTGCCAGCAACTTCGGACAGGGGGTCTATGGCTACACCTTC. Full variable domain (rest looked up from reference TRBV9 and TRBJ1-2): DSGVTQTPKHLITATGQRVTLRCSPRSGDLSVYWYQQSLDQGLQFLIQYYNGEERAKGNILERFSAQQFPDLHSELNLSSLELGDSALYFCASNFGQGVYGYTFGSGTRLTVV.

This chain joins TRBV19 and TRBJ2-1; 7 nucleotides agree with TRBD2. J gave up 8 bases and V 3 bases, and 10 bases lay outside the gene matches. The germline V gene encodes CDR1 LNHDA and CDR2 SQIVND (reference sequence). The CDR3 is 15 amino acids. CDR3 sequence reads: CASSIGTTLTDEQFF. Here the CDR3 DNA reads TGTGCCAGTAGTATTGGGACTACCTTGACCGATGAGCAGTTCTTC.

This clone has a single count. The gene calls are TRBV19 and TRBJ1-1; no clear D. Germline loops: CDR1 LNHDA, CDR2 SQIVND (reference sequence). CDR3 length: 14 residues. Between the trimmed V and J ends, which lost 2 bases and 4 bases, there was a span of 11 bases. The chain's CDR3 is CASSIPTPTTEAFF. In nucleotides, the CDR3 is TGTGCCAGTAGTATACCTACCCCAACCACTGAAGCTTTCTTT.

This chain joins TRBV5-4 and TRBJ1-2; 8 positions match TRBD1. The CDR3 extends over 14 amino acids. Germline V gene data show CDR1 as SGHNT and CDR2 as YYREEE (reference sequence). V gave up 2 bases and J gave up 4 bases; unmatched junction bases: 4. CDR3 region: CASSFWDRSYGYTF. The DNA of the CDR3 is TGTGCCAGCAGCTTCTGGGACAGGTCCTATGGCTACACCTTC.

The J gene is TRBJ2-3, the V gene TRBV5-1; D might be TRBD2 (5 bases). The V end was cut by 4 bases, the J end by 1 base, with 10 bases between. CDR1 and CDR2 (germline): SGHRS, YFSETQ. The CDR3 consists of 14 residues. The CDR3 here is CASSPGLRTDTQYF. The CDR3 DNA reads as TGCGCCAGCAGCCCCGGACTCCGCACAGATACGCAGTATTTT.

CDR3 amino acids: CASSPDITDTQYF. CDR3 nucleotides: TGTGCCAGCAGCCCTGACATCACAGATACGCAGTATTTT. This chain joins TRBV7-8 and TRBJ2-3, with D uncertain. CDR1 SGHVS and CDR2 FQNEAQ come from the germline V gene. V lost 5 bases and J 2 bases, leaving 8 bases between the germline ends. This CDR3 comprises 13 residues.

This chain links TRBV19 with TRBJ1-1; TRBD1 agrees at 8 bases. From germline, CDR1 is LNHDA and CDR2 SQIVND (reference sequence). The V gene end was trimmed by 10 bases and the J gene end by 4 bases; junction bases not matched to a gene: 5. This CDR3 spans 12 amino acids. CDR3 DNA: TGTGCCATTGCCACAGGGGGCACTGAAGCTTTCTTT. Translated: CAIATGGTEAFF.

This clone was observed a few times. The J gene is TRBJ2-2, the V gene TRBV2; 7 bases line up with TRBD1. Germline trimming cut 9 bases from V and 1 base from J; bases unmatched to any gene: 8. The CDR3 is 15 residues long. Germline V gives CDR1 SNHLY, CDR2 FYNNEI. For the CDR3, the DNA is TGTGCCAGTACCTTAGACAGGGAGAACACCGGGGAGCTGTTTTTT. This gives the protein CASTLDRENTGELFF. The full variable domain, its missing parts supplied by reference TRBV2 and TRBJ2-2, is EPEVTQTPSHQVTQMGQEVILRCVPISNHLYFYWYRQILGQKVEFLVSFYNNEISEKSEIFDDQFSVERPDGSNFTLKIRSTKLEDSAMYFCASTLDRENTGELFFGEGSRLTVL.

The gene calls are TRBV7-3 and TRBJ2-5; D might be TRBD2 (6 bases). The CDR3 sequence is 16 residues long. CDR1 is SGHTA and CDR2 is FQGTGA in the germline V gene. Trimming took off 1 base at V and 1 base at J, with 13 bases between the two ends. CDR3 bases: TGTGCCAGCAGCTTAAATCCGGCGGGGCCCCAAGAGACCCAGTACTTC. This sequence encodes CASSLNPAGPQETQYF.

This clone was found once. The V and J genes are TRBV5-4 and TRBJ2-7; 10 bases line up with TRBD2. This CDR3 is built from 15 residues. V shed 1 base and J 2 bases; nucleotides not matched to a gene: 3. Germline V gene lookup returns CDR1 SGHNT and CDR2 YYREEE (reference sequence). This CDR3 reads CASSLTGLATYEQYF. In DNA form, the CDR3 reads TGTGCCAGCAGCTTGACGGGACTAGCGACCTACGAGCAGTACTTC.

This clone was seen a single time. The chain joins TRBV27 to TRBJ2-1; 7 bases fit TRBD1. V dropped 2 bases and J dropped 8; count of bases not matched to a gene: 9. CDR1 and CDR2 from the germline V gene are MNHEY and SMNVEV (reference sequence). This CDR3 is 15 amino acids long. This CDR3 reads CASSLLGTEIDEQFF. In nucleotides, the CDR3 is TGTGCCAGCAGTTTACTTGGGACAGAAATTGATGAGCAGTTCTTC.

The rearrangement uses TRBV19 and TRBJ1-5; TRBD1 is a possible D gene (5 bases). V gave up 5 bases and J gave up 4 bases, with 9 bases separating them. From germline, CDR1 is LNHDA and CDR2 SQIVND (reference sequence). The CDR3 loop spans 13 amino acids. CDR3 DNA sequence: TGTGCCAGTAGTGTGCAGGGTAATCAGCCCCAGCATTTT. Translating gives CASSVQGNQPQHF. Variable domain in full (rest from reference TRBV19 and TRBJ1-5): DGGITQSPKYLFRKEGQNVTLSCEQNLNHDAMYWYRQDPGQGLRLIYYSQIVNDFQKGDIAEGYSVSREKKESFPLTVTSAQKNPTAFYLCASSVQGNQPQHFGDGTRLSIL.

The chain employs TRBV7-3 and TRBJ2-2; possibly TRBD2 for D (6 bases). V was clipped by 3 bases and J by 2 bases, with 7 bases between them. CDR3 length: 14 residues. The germline V gene encodes CDR1 SGHTA and CDR2 FQGTGA. The CDR3 loop is CASSLGLNTGELFF. For the CDR3, the DNA is TGTGCCAGCAGCTTGGGACTTAACACCGGGGAGCTGTTTTTT.